This passage covers 13 T cell receptor beta chains from one sample sequenced in a study of PD-1 blockade in classical Hodgkin lymphoma. Clones were read by immunoSEQ multiplex PCR, and TCRdb kept only the in-frame ones, dropping some. The table lists 75,000 to 95,000 clones, under 85% of them singletons. Time point indicated: cycle 4 day 1 (C4D1), after less than 7 weeks of nivolumab. Each patient's relapse followed autologous stem cell transplantation, and brentuximab vedotin exposure varied. Sequencing was performed on peripheral blood mononuclear cells (PBMCs), taken before the fourth cycle of nivolumab. The receptor source for this set is a human donor with classical Hodgkin lymphoma.

This sequence joins TRBV7-3 and TRBJ2-5; no clear D. With 4 bases removed from V and 4 bases from J, the gap between germline ends came to 10 bases. Per germline, CDR1 SGHTA and CDR2 FQGTGA. This CDR3 spans 13 amino acids. CDR3 in DNA: TGTGCCAGCAGCTCCCTACCCTTAGAGACCCAGTACTTC. It yields the protein CASSSLPLETQYF.

V is TRBV19 and J is TRBJ1-1, with TRBD1 as a possible D gene (6 bases). The V and J ends lost 4 bases and 0 bases respectively, with 15 bases between them. Germline loops: CDR1 LNHDA, CDR2 SQIVND (reference sequence). The CDR3 totals 16 residues. In DNA, the CDR3 is TGTGCCAGTAGTACACAGATGGGGGCCGTGAACACTGAAGCTTTCTTT. Translating it yields CASSTQMGAVNTEAFF.

The rearrangement joins TRBV2 to TRBJ1-2; 10 positions agree with TRBD1. V gave up 6 bases and J gave up 2 bases; unmatched junction bases: 3. This CDR3 region has 14 residues. Germline CDR1 and CDR2: SNHLY and FYNNEI. The CDR3 DNA is TGTGCCAGCAGGGGACAGGGGCAGAACTATGGCTACACCTTC. Translated, it gives CASRGQGQNYGYTF.

The sample holds one count of this clone. The sample carries other DNA sequences with the same CDR3. The V call is TRBV5-1, the J call TRBJ1-1, with D uncertain. CDR1 SGHRS and CDR2 YFSETQ come from the germline V gene. Between the trimmed V and J ends, which lost 0 bases and 2 bases, there was a span of 5 bases. This CDR3 region has 13 residues. In DNA form, the CDR3 reads TGCGCCAGCAGCTTGGTCTCAAACACTGAAGCTTTCTTT. Its protein is CASSLVSNTEAFF.

The rearrangement joins TRBV7-9 to TRBJ2-1; tentative D call: TRBD2 (5 bases). Germline assignment: CDR1 SEHNR and CDR2 FQNEAQ (reference sequence). V was trimmed by 4 bases and J by 4 bases, leaving 8 bases between them. The CDR3 totals 13 residues. The CDR3 spells CASSSTGYNEQFF. DNA of the CDR3: TGTGCCAGCAGCTCGACGGGGTACAATGAGCAGTTCTTC. Based on the CDR3 plus reference TRBV7-9 and TRBJ2-1, the full variable domain is DTGVSQNPRHKITKRGQNVTFRCDPISEHNRLYWYRQTLGQGPEFLTYFQNEAQLEKSRLLSDRFSAERPKGSFSTLEIQRTEQGDSAMYLCASSSTGYNEQFFGPGTRLTVL.

This chain links TRBV30 with TRBJ2-2, with D tentatively TRBD2 (6 bases). V was clipped by 3 bases and J by 7 bases, with 18 bases between them. There are 15 residues in the CDR3. Germline V gene sequence: CDR1 GTSNPN, CDR2 SVGIG (reference sequence). CDR3 in amino acids: CAWREGPRMSGELFF. The CDR3 region has the DNA TGTGCCTGGAGGGAGGGACCGAGGATGAGCGGGGAGCTGTTTTTT.

The rearrangement links TRBV5-1 to TRBJ1-5; D is perhaps TRBD1 (6 bases). The CDR3 sequence is 14 residues long. V lost 4 bases and J 6 bases, leaving 14 bases between the germline ends. Germline-derived CDR1 and CDR2 are SGHRS and YFSETQ. The CDR3 reads CASSQGGVGQPQHF. The CDR3 DNA is TGCGCCAGCAGCCAAGGGGGGGTCGGTCAGCCCCAGCATTTT.

The rearrangement joins TRBV7-9 to TRBJ2-7; 13 nucleotides line up with TRBD2. CDR3 length: 18 amino acids. V was clipped by 5 bases and J by 4 bases; unmatched bases: 14. The germline V gene has CDR1 SEHNR and CDR2 FQNEAQ (reference sequence). The CDR3 bases are TGTGCCAGCAGCCCGCAAAGACCCGGGACTAGCGGGATTTACGAGCAGTACTTC. It specifies CASSPQRPGTSGIYEQYF.

This chain uses TRBV7-2 with TRBJ2-1, with D perhaps matching TRBD1 or TRBD2 (5 bases each). V was shortened by 4 bases and J by 9 bases, with 13 bases between the two germline ends. Germline V gene lookup returns CDR1 SGHTA and CDR2 FQGNSA. The CDR3 spans 13 residues. This CDR3 reads CASSYTGPGEQFF. Here the CDR3 DNA reads TGTGCCAGCAGCTACACGGGACCAGGTGAGCAGTTCTTC.

The rearrangement links TRBV6-1 to TRBJ2-1, with TRBD2 identical over 10 bases. The trim removed 3 bases at V and 3 bases at J, leaving 8 bases unmatched. The length of the CDR3 is 17 residues. Germline lookup yields CDR1 MNHNS and CDR2 SASEGT. CDR3 residues: CASSDAKGLAYYNEQFF. The CDR3 DNA reads TGTGCCAGCAGTGACGCAAAGGGACTAGCGTACTACAATGAGCAGTTCTTC.

V is TRBV14 and J is TRBJ2-7, with TRBD1 matching 8 bases. V shed 4 bases and J 5 bases; nucleotides not matched to a gene: 7. The CDR3 loop spans 14 amino acids. In germline, CDR1 is SGHDN, CDR2 FVKESK. The DNA for the CDR3 is TGTGCCAGCAGCCTCGGACAGGGTTTCCACGAGCAGTACTTC. It codes for CASSLGQGFHEQYF. Using reference TRBV14 and TRBJ2-7 for the parts outside the CDR3, the full variable domain is EAGVTQFPSHSVIEKGQTVTLRCDPISGHDNLYWYRRVMGKEIKFLLHFVKESKQDESGMPNNRFLAERTGGTYSTLKVQPAELEDSGVYFCASSLGQGFHEQYFGPGTRLTVT.

The rearrangement uses TRBV6-1 and TRBJ1-1, with 10 bases aligning to TRBD1. V lost 5 bases to trimming and J lost 6 bases; unmatched junction nucleotides: 6. This CDR3 has 14 amino acids. The germline V gene encodes CDR1 MNHNS and CDR2 SASEGT. This CDR3 reads CASSPGQGISEAFF. In DNA form, the CDR3 reads TGTGCCAGCAGTCCGGGACAGGGGATATCTGAAGCTTTCTTT.

The chain joins TRBV2 to TRBJ2-7; a weak D match, TRBD1 (5 bases). Germline V gene sequence: CDR1 SNHLY, CDR2 FYNNEI. V shed 0 bases and J shed 3 bases, with 6 bases lying between them. CDR3 length: 13 residues. The CDR3 loop is CASSEAGRYEQYF. CDR3 DNA sequence: TGTGCCAGCAGTGAAGCGGGGCGCTACGAGCAGTACTTC.